The rows below give T cell receptor beta chains drawn from one sample of a study of blood T cell repertoires in COVID-19. Produced via immunoSEQ multiplex PCR; TCRdb's table is partial and in-frame only. The table has a few hundred thousand clones, 82% seen once. Sequencing was performed on peripheral blood. These TCRs come from an elderly woman with acute or convalescent COVID-19. Each CDR3 is given without its conserved first and last residue.

j_gene: TRBJ1-6
len: 13
v_gene: TRBV19
CDR3aa: ASTPQDRGLSPLH

j_gene: TRBJ1-2
len: 13
v_gene: TRBV11-2
CDR3aa: ASSRLRGGTGGYT

j_gene: TRBJ1-2
len: 13
v_gene: TRBV18
CDR3aa: ASSPETGGEYGYT

j_gene: TRBJ2-7
len: 11
v_gene: TRBV6-5
CDR3aa: ASKRDRHYEQY

j_gene: TRBJ2-7
len: 11
v_gene: TRBV20-1
CDR3aa: SASSGQVYEQY

j_gene: TRBJ1-3
len: 14
v_gene: TRBV10-1
CDR3aa: ASSESGTGPGNTIY

j_gene: TRBJ2-3
len: 10
v_gene: TRBV7-2
CDR3aa: ASSGGADTQY

j_gene: TRBJ1-2
len: 9
v_gene: TRBV29-1
CDR3aa: TGQGDYGYT

j_gene: TRBJ1-1
len: 12
v_gene: TRBV19
CDR3aa: ASSIGRGTTEAF

j_gene: TRBJ1-1
len: 11
v_gene: TRBV7-9
CDR3aa: ASSLGGTDEAF

j_gene: TRBJ1-2
len: 12
v_gene: TRBV7-3
CDR3aa: ASSLNHRGIGYT

j_gene: TRBJ2-3
len: 16
v_gene: TRBV6-1
CDR3aa: ASSEVLNLGARGDTQY

j_gene: TRBJ1-2
len: 13
v_gene: TRBV29-1
CDR3aa: SVEDIMPTNYGYT

j_gene: TRBJ1-5
len: 12
v_gene: TRBV10-3
CDR3aa: AISETGGDQPQH

j_gene: TRBJ2-1
len: 14
v_gene: TRBV24-1
CDR3aa: ANRARRTAPPNEQF

j_gene: TRBJ1-2
len: 16
v_gene: TRBV3-1/TRBV3-2
CDR3aa: ASSQWTGTGHLNYGYT

j_gene: TRBJ1-2
len: 11
v_gene: TRBV12-3/TRBV12-4
CDR3aa: ASRIRTVGGYT

j_gene: TRBJ1-2
len: 11
v_gene: TRBV5-5
CDR3aa: ASSSPRLTSYT

j_gene: TRBJ2-1
len: 12
v_gene: TRBV2
CDR3aa: ASSETPGYNEQF

j_gene: TRBJ2-1
len: 12
v_gene: TRBV12-5
CDR3aa: ASGPSTGWGEQF

j_gene: TRBJ2-3
len: 13
v_gene: TRBV19
CDR3aa: ASSIASGGIDTQY

j_gene: TRBJ1-1
len: 16
v_gene: TRBV18
CDR3aa: ASSLTSLGQSLNTEAF

j_gene: TRBJ1-5
len: 13
v_gene: TRBV6-1
CDR3aa: ASSSRGGRIEPQH

j_gene: TRBJ2-5
len: 11
v_gene: TRBV28
CDR3aa: ASRRGGSETQY

j_gene: TRBJ2-1
len: 14
v_gene: TRBV9
CDR3aa: ASSPGGGRTYNEQF

j_gene: TRBJ1-1
len: 10
v_gene: TRBV7-9
CDR3aa: ASKRTNTEAF

j_gene: TRBJ1-2
len: 12
v_gene: TRBV1
CDR3aa: TSSRWPANYGYT